This TCR beta chain was observed in a study of T cells in localized non-small cell lung cancer. Study-level findings and limits: Uninvolved adjacent lung had more T cell clonality than any other tissue, topping tumor. Adjacent lung was found to contain a median approximately 60 of the top 100 tumor clones. Longer survival (overall) was linked to higher T cell density in blood.

This clone appeared a single time. The antigen is undetermined. The protocol was immunoSEQ multiplex PCR, while the TCRdb copy is restricted to in-frame clones and leaves out a portion. The sample records 40,000 or so clones, roughly 86% being singletons. Germline V gives CDR1 SGHTA, CDR2 FQGNSA. The CDR3 runs 14 residues. J lost 6 bases, V lost 5 bases, and 9 bases had no gene match. The V and J genes are TRBV7-2 and TRBJ1-2; TRBD1 matches at 7 bases. This clonotype originated in a man between 35 and 75 years old with stage I lung adenocarcinoma. The sample consisted of peripheral blood, taken before any cancer treatment. The DNA for the CDR3 is TGTGCCAGCAGCCCAAGGCAAGGGGGCAATGGCTACACCTTC. This translates into CASSPRQGGNGYTF.